This TCR beta chain emerged from a study of T cells expressing NK-cell markers. Study-level background: Researchers got TCR beta repertoires out of sorted CD3+CD56+NKG2C+, CD3+CD56+NKG2C- and CD3+CD56-NKG2C+ T cells.

Making the TCR beta cDNA relied on 5'RACE template switching with UMIs. TCRdb re-called the 5' RACE reads; one entry per CDR3 protein, DNA not given. The sample includes under 500,000 distinct CDR3 sequences. The source material was blood T cells: a sorted CD56 or NKG2C T cell subset, CD4+ or CD8+ T cells, or bulk PBMC T cells (not recorded which). The sequence derives from a woman between 18 and 70 years old in good health.

CDR3 region: CSARYEGNEQYF. The chain links TRBV20-1 to TRBJ2-7; lacking DNA, the TRBD2 call made by TCRdb goes unchecked. Germline CDR1 reads DFQATT; CDR2 reads SNEGSKA (reference sequence). The CDR3 contains 12 residues.